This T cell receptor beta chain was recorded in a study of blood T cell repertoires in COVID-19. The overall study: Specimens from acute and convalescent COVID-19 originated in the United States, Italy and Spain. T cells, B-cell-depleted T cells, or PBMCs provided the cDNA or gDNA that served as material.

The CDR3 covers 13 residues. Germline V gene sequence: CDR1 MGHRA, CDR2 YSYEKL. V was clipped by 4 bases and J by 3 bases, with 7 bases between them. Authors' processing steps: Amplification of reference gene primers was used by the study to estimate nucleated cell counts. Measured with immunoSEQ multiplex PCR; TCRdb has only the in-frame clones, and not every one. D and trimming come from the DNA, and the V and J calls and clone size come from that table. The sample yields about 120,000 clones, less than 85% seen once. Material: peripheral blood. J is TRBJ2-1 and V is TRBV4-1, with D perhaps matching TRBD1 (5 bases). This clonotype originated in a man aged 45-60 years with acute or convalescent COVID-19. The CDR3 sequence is CASSLQGYNEQFF. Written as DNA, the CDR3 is TGCGCCAGCAGCCTCCAGGGCTACAATGAGCAGTTCTTC.